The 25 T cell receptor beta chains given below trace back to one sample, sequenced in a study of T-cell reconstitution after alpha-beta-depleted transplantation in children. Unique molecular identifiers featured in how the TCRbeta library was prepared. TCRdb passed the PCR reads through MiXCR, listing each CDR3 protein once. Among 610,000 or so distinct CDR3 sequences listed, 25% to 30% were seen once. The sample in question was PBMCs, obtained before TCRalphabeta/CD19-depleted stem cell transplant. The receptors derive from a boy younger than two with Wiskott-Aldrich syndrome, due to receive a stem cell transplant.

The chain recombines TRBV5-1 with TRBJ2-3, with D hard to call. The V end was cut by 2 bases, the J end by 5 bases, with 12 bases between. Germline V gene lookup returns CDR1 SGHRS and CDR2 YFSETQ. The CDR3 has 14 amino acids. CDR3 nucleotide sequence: TGCGCCAGCAGCTTCAATTTGGGTCGAGATACGCAGTATTTT. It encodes CASSFNLGRDTQYF.

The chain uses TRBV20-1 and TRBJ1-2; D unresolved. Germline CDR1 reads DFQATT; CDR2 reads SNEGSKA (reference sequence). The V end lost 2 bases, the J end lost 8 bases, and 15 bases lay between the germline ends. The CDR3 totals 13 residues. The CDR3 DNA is TGCAGTGCTAGAAGCTTCGCCGGAGGAGGCTACACCTTC. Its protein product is CSARSFAGGGYTF.

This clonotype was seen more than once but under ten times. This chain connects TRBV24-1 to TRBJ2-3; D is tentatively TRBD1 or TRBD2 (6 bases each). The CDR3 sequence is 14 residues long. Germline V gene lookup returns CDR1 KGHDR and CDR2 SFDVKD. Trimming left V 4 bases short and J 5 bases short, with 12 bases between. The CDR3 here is CATSDAGGVDTQYF. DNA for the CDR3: TGTGCCACCAGTGACGCCGGGGGCGTAGATACGCAGTATTTT.

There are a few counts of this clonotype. Written as DNA, the CDR3 is TGTGCCAGCAGCCTCCTTCTAGCGGCCCAAGAGACCCAGTACTTC. It specifies CASSLLLAAQETQYF. V gene TRBV11-2 combines with J gene TRBJ2-5, with 7 bases that match TRBD2. The V gene's germline CDR1 is SGHAT and CDR2 FQNNGV. This CDR3 spans 15 amino acids. The V and J ends lost 5 bases and 1 base, in that order; junction bases with no gene match: 7.

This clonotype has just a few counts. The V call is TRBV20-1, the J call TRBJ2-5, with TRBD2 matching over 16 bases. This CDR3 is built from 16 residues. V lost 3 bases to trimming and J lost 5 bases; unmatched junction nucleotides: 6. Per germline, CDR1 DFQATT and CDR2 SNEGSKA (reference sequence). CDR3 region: CSARGTSGRAAETQYF. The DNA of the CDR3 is TGCAGTGCTAGGGGGACTAGCGGGAGGGCAGCGGAGACCCAGTACTTC.

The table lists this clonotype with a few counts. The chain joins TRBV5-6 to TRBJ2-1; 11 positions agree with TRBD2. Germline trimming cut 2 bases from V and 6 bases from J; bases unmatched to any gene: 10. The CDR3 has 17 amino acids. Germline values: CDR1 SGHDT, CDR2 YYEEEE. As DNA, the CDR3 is TGTGCCAGCAGCTTTAGAACTAGCGGGAGTCTATTCAATGAGCAGTTCTTC. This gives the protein CASSFRTSGSLFNEQFF.

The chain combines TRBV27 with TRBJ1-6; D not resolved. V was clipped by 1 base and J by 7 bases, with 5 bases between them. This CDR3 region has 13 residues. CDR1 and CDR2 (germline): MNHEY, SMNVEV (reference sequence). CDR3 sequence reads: CASSLYSNSPLHF. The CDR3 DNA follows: TGTGCCAGCAGTTTATACAGCAATTCACCCCTCCACTTT.

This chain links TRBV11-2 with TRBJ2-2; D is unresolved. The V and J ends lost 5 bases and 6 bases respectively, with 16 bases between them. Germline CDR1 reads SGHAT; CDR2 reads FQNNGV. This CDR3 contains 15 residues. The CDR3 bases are TGTGCCAGCAGCCCCCGGGTTATATCTCCCGGGGAGCTGTTTTTT. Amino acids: CASSPRVISPGELFF.

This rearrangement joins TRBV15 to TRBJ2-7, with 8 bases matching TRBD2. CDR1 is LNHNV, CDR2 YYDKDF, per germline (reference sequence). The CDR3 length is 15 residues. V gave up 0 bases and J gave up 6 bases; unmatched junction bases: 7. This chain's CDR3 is CATSRDFRTSFEQYF. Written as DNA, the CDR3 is TGTGCCACCAGCAGAGATTTTAGGACTAGCTTCGAGCAGTACTTC.

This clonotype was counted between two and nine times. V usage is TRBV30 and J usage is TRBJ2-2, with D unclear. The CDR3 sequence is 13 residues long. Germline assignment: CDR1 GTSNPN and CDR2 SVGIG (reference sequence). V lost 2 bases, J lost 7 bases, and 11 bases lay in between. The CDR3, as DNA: TGTGCCTGGAGTAACTTCGCGGACGGGGAGCTGTTTTTT. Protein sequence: CAWSNFADGELFF.

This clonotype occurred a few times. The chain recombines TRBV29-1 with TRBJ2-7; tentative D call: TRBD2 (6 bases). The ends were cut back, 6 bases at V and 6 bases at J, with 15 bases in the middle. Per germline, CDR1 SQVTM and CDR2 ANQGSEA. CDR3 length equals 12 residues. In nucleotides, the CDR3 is TGCAGCGTAGCACTTGGAGGGATCGAGCAGTACTTC. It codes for CSVALGGIEQYF.

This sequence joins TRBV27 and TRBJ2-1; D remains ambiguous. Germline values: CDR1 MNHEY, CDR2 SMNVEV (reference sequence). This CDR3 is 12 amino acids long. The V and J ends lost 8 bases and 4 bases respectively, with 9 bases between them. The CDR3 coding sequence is TGTGCCAGCGGATCCCAGTACAATGAGCAGTTCTTC. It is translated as CASGSQYNEQFF.

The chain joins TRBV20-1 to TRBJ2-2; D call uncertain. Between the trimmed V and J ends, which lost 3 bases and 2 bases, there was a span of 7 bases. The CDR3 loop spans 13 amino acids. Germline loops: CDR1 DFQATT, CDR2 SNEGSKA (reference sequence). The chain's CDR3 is CSARSSNTGELFF. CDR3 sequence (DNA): TGCAGTGCTAGGTCTTCCAACACCGGGGAGCTGTTTTTT.

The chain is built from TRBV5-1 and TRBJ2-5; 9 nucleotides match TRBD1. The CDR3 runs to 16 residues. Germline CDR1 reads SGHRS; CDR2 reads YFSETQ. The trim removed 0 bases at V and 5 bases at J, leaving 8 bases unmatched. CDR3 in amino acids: CASSLALDRGQETQYF. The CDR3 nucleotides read TGCGCCAGCAGCTTGGCCCTGGACAGGGGTCAGGAGACCCAGTACTTC.

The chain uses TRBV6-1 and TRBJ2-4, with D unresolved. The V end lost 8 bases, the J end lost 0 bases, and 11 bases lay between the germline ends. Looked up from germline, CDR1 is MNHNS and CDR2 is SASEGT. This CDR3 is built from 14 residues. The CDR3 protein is CASSIYLAKNIQYF. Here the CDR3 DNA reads TGTGCCAGCTCCATCTATCTAGCCAAAAACATTCAGTACTTC.

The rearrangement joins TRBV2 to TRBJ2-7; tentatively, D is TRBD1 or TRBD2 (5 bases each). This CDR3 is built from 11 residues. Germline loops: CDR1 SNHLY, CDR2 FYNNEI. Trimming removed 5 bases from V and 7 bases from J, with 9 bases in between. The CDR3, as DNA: TGTGCCAGCAGTAACGAGGGGGAGCAGTACTTC. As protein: CASSNEGEQYF.

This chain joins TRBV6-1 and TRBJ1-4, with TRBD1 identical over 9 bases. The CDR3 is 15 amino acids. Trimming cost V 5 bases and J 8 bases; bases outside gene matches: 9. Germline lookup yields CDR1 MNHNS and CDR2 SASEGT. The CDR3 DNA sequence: TGTGCCAGCAGTAGAGGGACAGGGTTTGGGGAAAAACTGTTTTTT. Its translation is CASSRGTGFGEKLFF.

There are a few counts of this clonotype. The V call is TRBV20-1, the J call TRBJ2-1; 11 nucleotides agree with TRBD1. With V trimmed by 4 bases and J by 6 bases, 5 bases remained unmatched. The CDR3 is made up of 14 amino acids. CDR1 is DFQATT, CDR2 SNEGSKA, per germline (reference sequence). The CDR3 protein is CSATGTGGLNEQFF. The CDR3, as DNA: TGCAGTGCTACCGGGACAGGGGGTCTCAATGAGCAGTTCTTC.

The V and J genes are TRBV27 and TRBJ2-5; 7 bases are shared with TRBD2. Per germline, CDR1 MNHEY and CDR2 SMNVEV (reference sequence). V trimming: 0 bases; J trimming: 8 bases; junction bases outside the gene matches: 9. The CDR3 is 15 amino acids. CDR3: CASSLSASGPGTQYF. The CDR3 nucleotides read TGTGCCAGCAGTTTATCGGCTAGCGGCCCTGGAACCCAGTACTTC.

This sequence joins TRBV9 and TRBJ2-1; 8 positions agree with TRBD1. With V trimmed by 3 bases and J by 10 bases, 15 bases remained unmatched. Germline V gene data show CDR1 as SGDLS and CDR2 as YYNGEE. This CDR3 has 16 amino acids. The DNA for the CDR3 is TGTGCCAGCAGCGCCCAAGGGCAGGGGGCGATGGGCGAGCAGTTCTTC. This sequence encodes CASSAQGQGAMGEQFF.

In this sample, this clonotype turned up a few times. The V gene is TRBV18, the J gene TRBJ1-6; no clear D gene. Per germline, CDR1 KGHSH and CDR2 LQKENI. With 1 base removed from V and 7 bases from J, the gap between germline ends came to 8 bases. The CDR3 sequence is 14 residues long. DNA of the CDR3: TGTGCCAGCTCACCACTGTCCCGGAATTCACCCCTCCACTTT. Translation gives CASSPLSRNSPLHF. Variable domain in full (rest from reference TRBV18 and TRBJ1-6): NAGVMQNPRHLVRRRGQEARLRCSPMKGHSHVYWYRQLPEEGLKFMVYLQKENIIDESGMPKERFSAEFPKEGPSILRIQQVVRGDSAAYFCASSPLSRNSPLHFGNGTRLTVT.

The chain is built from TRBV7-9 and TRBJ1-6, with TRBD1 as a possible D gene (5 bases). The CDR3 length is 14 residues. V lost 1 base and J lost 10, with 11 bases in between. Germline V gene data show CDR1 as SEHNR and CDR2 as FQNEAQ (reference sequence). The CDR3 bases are TGTGCCAGCAGCTTAGAAGCAGGGCGGTCACCCCTCCACTTT. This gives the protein CASSLEAGRSPLHF. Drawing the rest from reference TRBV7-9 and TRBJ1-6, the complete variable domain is DTGVSQNPRHKITKRGQNVTFRCDPISEHNRLYWYRQTLGQGPEFLTYFQNEAQLEKSRLLSDRFSAERPKGSFSTLEIQRTEQGDSAMYLCASSLEAGRSPLHFGNGTRLTVT.

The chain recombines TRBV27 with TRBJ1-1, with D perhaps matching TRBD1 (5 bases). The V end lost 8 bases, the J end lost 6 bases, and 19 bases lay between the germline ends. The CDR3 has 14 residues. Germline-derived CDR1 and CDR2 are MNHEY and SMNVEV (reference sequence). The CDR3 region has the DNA TGTGCCAGCCGATTTAAAAGACAGCTCGCTGAAGCTTTCTTT. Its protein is CASRFKRQLAEAFF.

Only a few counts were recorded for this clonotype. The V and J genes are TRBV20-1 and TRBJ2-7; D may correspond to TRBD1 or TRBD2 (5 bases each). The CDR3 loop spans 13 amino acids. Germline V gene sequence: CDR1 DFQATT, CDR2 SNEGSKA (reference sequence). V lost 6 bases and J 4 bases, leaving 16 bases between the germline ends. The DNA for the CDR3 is TGCAGTGCCGATAACCGGGGACCTTACGAGCAGTACTTC. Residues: CSADNRGPYEQYF.

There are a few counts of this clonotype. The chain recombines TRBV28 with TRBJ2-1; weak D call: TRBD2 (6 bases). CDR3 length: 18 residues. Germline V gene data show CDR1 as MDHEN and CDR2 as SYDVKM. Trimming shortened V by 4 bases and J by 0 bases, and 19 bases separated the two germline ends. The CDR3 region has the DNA TGTGCCAGCAGTTGGAGGGCGCCTAGCGATCGCTCCTACAATGAGCAGTTCTTC. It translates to CASSWRAPSDRSYNEQFF.